Following are 24 T cell receptor beta chains from one sample sequenced in a study of T-cell reconstitution after alpha-beta-depleted transplantation in children. Using unique molecular identifiers, the investigators prepared the TCRbeta library. TCRdb used MiXCR to reprocess the PCR reads, holding one entry per CDR3 protein. In the table there are about 190,000 distinct CDR3 sequences, more than 9.5% of which are singletons. This material consisted of PBMCs, taken before TCRalphabeta/CD19-depleted stem cell transplant. These receptors all come from a boy under 10 years old with acute myeloid leukemia, due to receive a stem cell transplant.

This clonotype was seen many times. The chain links TRBV9 to TRBJ2-3; a possible D gene is TRBD2 (5 bases). Between the trimmed V and J ends, which lost 1 base and 2 bases, there was a span of 8 bases. This CDR3 has 14 residues. Germline V gene data show CDR1 as SGDLS and CDR2 as YYNGEE. CDR3 bases: TGTGCCAGCAGCGTACAAGCGGTCACAGATACGCAGTATTTT. It specifies CASSVQAVTDTQYF.

This clonotype was seen ten or more times. The V call is TRBV6-1, the J call TRBJ1-5; D is uncertain. V dropped 6 bases and J dropped 1 base, with 13 bases sitting between them. This CDR3 has 15 residues. The germline gives CDR1 MNHNS, CDR2 SASEGT. For the CDR3, the DNA is TGTGCCAGCAGCCGCAGGAGAGAAAGCAATCAGCCCCAGCATTTT. This gives the protein CASSRRRESNQPQHF.

This clonotype has at least ten counts. The chain joins TRBV4-1 to TRBJ2-5; 9 nucleotides line up with TRBD2. V gave up 1 base and J gave up 1 base; unmatched junction bases: 4. Looked up from germline, CDR1 is MGHRA and CDR2 is YSYEKL. The CDR3 sequence is 16 residues long. The CDR3 reads CASSQVTSGPQETQYF. The CDR3 bases are TGCGCCAGCAGCCAAGTGACTAGCGGACCCCAAGAGACCCAGTACTTC.

This clonotype was detected many times. CDR3 region: CSVRDRESYNEQFF. As DNA, the CDR3 is TGCAGCGTGCGGGACAGGGAGTCCTACAATGAGCAGTTCTTC. This chain connects TRBV29-1 to TRBJ2-1; 9 bases map to TRBD1. Germline CDR1 SQVTM, CDR2 ANQGSEA. V dropped 6 bases and J dropped 1; count of bases not matched to a gene: 4. The CDR3 runs 14 residues.

This clonotype has ten or more counts. The V and J genes are TRBV20-1 and TRBJ1-4, with D tentatively TRBD1 (6 bases). In germline, CDR1 is DFQATT, CDR2 SNEGSKA (reference sequence). The ends were cut back, 0 bases at V and 1 base at J, with 15 bases in the middle. The CDR3 consists of 17 residues. The CDR3 DNA reads TGCAGTGCTAGAGATTCGGGGGCAACCATAACTAATGAAAAACTGTTTTTT. Its translation: CSARDSGATITNEKLFF.

This clonotype was seen many times. The rearrangement uses TRBV5-1 and TRBJ2-7; D is perhaps TRBD1 (6 bases). The CDR3 spans 15 residues. Trimming removed 0 bases at V and 2 bases at J, with 12 bases between. CDR1 is SGHRS, CDR2 YFSETQ, per germline. The CDR3 loop reads CASSLAGTRTYEQYF. Written as DNA, the CDR3 is TGCGCCAGCAGCTTGGCCGGGACACGAACCTACGAGCAGTACTTC.

This clonotype was detected many times. V is TRBV20-1 and J is TRBJ2-3, with 10 bases aligning to TRBD2. V lost 3 bases and J lost 4; bases outside the gene matches: 4. This CDR3 has 14 amino acids. Per germline, CDR1 DFQATT and CDR2 SNEGSKA (reference sequence). DNA of the CDR3: TGCAGTGCTAGCCCCCTAGCGGGGGCAGATACGCAGTATTTT. Translating it yields CSASPLAGADTQYF.

This clonotype was recorded at least ten times. V gene TRBV12-3 or TRBV12-4 combines with J gene TRBJ2-6; TRBD1 is a possible D gene (6 bases). The CDR3 is made up of 16 amino acids. V was pared by 7 bases and J by 0 bases, with 13 bases between. CDR3 DNA: TGTGCCAGCACCAAACAGGGACCCTCTGGGGCCAACGTCCTGACTTTC. It specifies CASTKQGPSGANVLTF.

This clonotype was detected ten times or more. V usage is TRBV29-1 and J usage is TRBJ2-1; TRBD2 matches 10 bases. Germline CDR1 reads SQVTM; CDR2 reads ANQGSEA. The CDR3 is 14 residues long. Trimming cost V 7 bases and J 6 bases; bases outside gene matches: 9. DNA for the CDR3: TGCAGCGGCAGCGGGACTAGCGTTCGCAATGAGCAGTTCTTC. As protein: CSGSGTSVRNEQFF.

This clonotype showed up many times. DNA for the CDR3: TGTGCCAGCAGTTTCGGCAGGGCAACCTACGAGCAGTACTTC. Protein product: CASSFGRATYEQYF. The genes are TRBV27 and TRBJ2-7; the D gene is possibly TRBD1 (5 bases). The ends were cut back, 3 bases at V and 2 bases at J, with 11 bases in the middle. The germline gives CDR1 MNHEY, CDR2 SMNVEV (reference sequence). The length of the CDR3 is 14 residues.

This chain links TRBV11-2 with TRBJ1-2; no reliable D call. With 1 base removed from V and 4 bases from J, the gap between germline ends came to 13 bases. Germline lookup yields CDR1 SGHAT and CDR2 FQNNGV. The CDR3 is 15 residues long. CDR3 sequence reads: CASSLGQRPFYGYTF. DNA for the CDR3: TGTGCCAGCAGCTTAGGCCAGCGCCCTTTCTATGGCTACACCTTC.

This clonotype appeared many times. The gene calls are TRBV12-3 or TRBV12-4 and TRBJ2-7, with TRBD1 identical over 7 bases. CDR3 size: 14 residues. With V trimmed by 6 bases and J by 3 bases, 8 bases remained unmatched. The CDR3 spells CASRMTGTFYEQYF. The CDR3 nucleotides are TGTGCCAGCAGGATGACAGGGACCTTCTACGAGCAGTACTTC.

This clonotype was recorded at least ten times. The chain is built from TRBV6-5 and TRBJ1-4, with unresolved D. Trimming took off 6 bases at V and 5 bases at J, with 16 bases between the two ends. CDR3 size: 15 residues. The germline V gene has CDR1 MNHEY and CDR2 SVGAGI. Written as DNA, the CDR3 is TGTGCCAGCAGCCCCCCGAGACGGAACAATGAAAAACTGTTTTTT. Protein: CASSPPRRNNEKLFF.

In its sample, this clonotype was seen many times. The chain is built from TRBV20-1 and TRBJ1-1; tentatively, D is TRBD1 (5 bases). CDR1 is DFQATT, CDR2 SNEGSKA, per germline (reference sequence). The CDR3 extends over 15 amino acids. Trimming shortened V by 6 bases and J by 0 bases, and 17 bases separated the two germline ends. CDR3 bases: TGCAGTGCCGTGGGACCGACGAGTATGAACACTGAAGCTTTCTTT. This encodes CSAVGPTSMNTEAFF.

This clonotype came up many times. The gene calls are TRBV20-1 and TRBJ1-4; D is ambiguous. Trimming left V 5 bases short and J 6 bases short, with 13 bases between. Germline V lookup: CDR1 DFQATT, CDR2 SNEGSKA (reference sequence). The CDR3 is made up of 13 amino acids. The CDR3, as DNA: TGCAGTGCTGTCCACCGGAGGGATGAAAAACTGTTTTTT. It translates to CSAVHRRDEKLFF.

The table lists this clonotype with many counts. The chain uses TRBV4-1 and TRBJ2-7, with 9 bases matching TRBD1. V dropped 1 base and J dropped 0; count of bases not matched to a gene: 7. CDR3 length: 17 amino acids. CDR1 is MGHRA and CDR2 is YSYEKL in the germline V gene. The CDR3 loop reads CASSQAGTGRHSYEQYF. Written as DNA, the CDR3 is TGCGCCAGCAGCCAAGCTGGGACAGGGCGTCACTCCTACGAGCAGTACTTC.

This clonotype was counted ten times or more. The chain is built from TRBV5-1 and TRBJ2-3; 9 nucleotides line up with TRBD1. The CDR3 is made up of 15 amino acids. Losses at the gene ends were 0 bases for V and 4 bases for J; bases not matched to a gene: 3. Germline lookup yields CDR1 SGHRS and CDR2 YFSETQ. The CDR3 DNA reads as TGCGCCAGCAGCTTGGGGGACAGGGTGCCAGATACGCAGTATTTT. This codes for CASSLGDRVPDTQYF.

This clonotype was observed many times. This chain joins TRBV4-1 and TRBJ2-2; possible D gene TRBD1, 5 bases. Germline CDR1 MGHRA, CDR2 YSYEKL. Trimming took 3 bases from V and 4 from J, leaving 9 bases between them. The CDR3 is 14 amino acids. The CDR3 region has the DNA TGCGCCAGCAGCCAGGGGCCGGGCACCGGGGAGCTGTTTTTT. Amino acids: CASSQGPGTGELFF.

This clonotype was seen many times. This sequence joins TRBV28 and TRBJ2-1; D perhaps matches TRBD2 (6 bases). Trimming removed 8 bases from V and 6 bases from J, with 14 bases in between. Germline lookup yields CDR1 MDHEN and CDR2 SYDVKM. This CDR3 comprises 13 residues. DNA of the CDR3: TGTGCCAGCGGGTTCCAGACTAGCAATGAGCAGTTCTTC. Protein product: CASGFQTSNEQFF.

This clonotype was seen many times. CDR3 nucleotides: TGTGCCAGCAGTTTCTCGACAGGCGGGCAGCCCCAGCATTTT. The encoded protein is CASSFSTGGQPQHF. The rearrangement links TRBV12-3 or TRBV12-4 to TRBJ1-5, with TRBD1 as a possible D gene (6 bases). The CDR3 extends over 14 amino acids. Between the trimmed V and J ends, which lost 3 bases and 7 bases, there was a span of 13 bases.

This clonotype was recorded many times. The J gene is TRBJ1-6, the V gene TRBV20-1, with 7 bases that match TRBD1. The ends lost 5 bases at V and 6 bases at J; junction bases unmatched: 4. The germline V gene has CDR1 DFQATT and CDR2 SNEGSKA (reference sequence). CDR3 length: 13 amino acids. For the CDR3, the DNA is TGCAGTGCTCCCGGGACAGCTAATTCACCCCTCCACTTT. This translates into CSAPGTANSPLHF.

There are many counts of this clonotype. The chain combines TRBV20-1 with TRBJ2-7; unclear D gene. This CDR3 is 15 amino acids long. V was pared by 3 bases and J by 6 bases, with 21 bases between. Germline lookup yields CDR1 DFQATT and CDR2 SNEGSKA (reference sequence). The CDR3 DNA reads TGCAGTGCTAGGGGTGTCGGGTCGACCCACTCCGAGCAGTACTTC. This codes for CSARGVGSTHSEQYF.

This clonotype was found many times. The rearrangement uses TRBV3-1 and TRBJ2-5, with 8 bases that match TRBD2. The CDR3 length is 15 residues. Germline V gene sequence: CDR1 LGHDT, CDR2 YNNKEL (reference sequence). J lost 1 base, V lost 3 bases, and 4 bases had no gene match. CDR3: CASSQAGLAQETQYF. DNA of the CDR3: TGTGCCAGCAGCCAGGCTGGACTAGCCCAAGAGACCCAGTACTTC.

This clonotype was counted many times. This chain links TRBV7-2 with TRBJ2-6; perhaps D is TRBD1 or TRBD2 (5 bases each). The V gene's germline CDR1 is SGHTA and CDR2 FQGNSA. The CDR3 runs 16 residues. Trimming removed 6 bases from V and 0 bases from J, with 12 bases in between. CDR3 nucleotide sequence: TGTGCCAGCAGGTATACAGGAGGCTCTGGGGCCAACGTCCTGACTTTC. Encoded protein: CASRYTGGSGANVLTF.